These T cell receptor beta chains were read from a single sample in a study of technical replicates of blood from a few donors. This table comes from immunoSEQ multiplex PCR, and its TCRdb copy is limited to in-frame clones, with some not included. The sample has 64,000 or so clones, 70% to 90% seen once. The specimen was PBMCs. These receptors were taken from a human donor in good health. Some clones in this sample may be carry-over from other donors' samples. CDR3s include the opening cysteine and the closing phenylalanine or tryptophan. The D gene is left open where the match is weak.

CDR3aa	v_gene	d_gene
CASRARDRGLYNEQFF	TRBV5-1	TRBD1
CASSQSSGGGGASWTDTQYF	TRBV23-1	TRBD2
CASSLGGPGPYEQYF	TRBV7-2	-
CASSFSKRVQETQYF	TRBV7-2	-
CASSLAPGGGVSETQYF	TRBV5-1	-
CAWSSFSGNTIYF	TRBV30	-
CAWGRLAGMRNEQYF	TRBV30	TRBD2
CASNPGLAGEETQYF	TRBV6-6	TRBD2
CASSPGGTQYF	TRBV6-5	TRBD2
CASSSGIFQPQHF	TRBV5-4	-
CTISPTGAGANVLTF	TRBV10-3	-
CASSEFWGAKTNEKLFF	TRBV6-1	-
CASSPAGGMSGANVLTF	TRBV4-2	-
CASSLVRGGNEQYF	TRBV11-2	-
CASSLGQGPAEQFF	TRBV5-1	TRBD1
CASSPDRGNADTQYF	TRBV5-8	TRBD1